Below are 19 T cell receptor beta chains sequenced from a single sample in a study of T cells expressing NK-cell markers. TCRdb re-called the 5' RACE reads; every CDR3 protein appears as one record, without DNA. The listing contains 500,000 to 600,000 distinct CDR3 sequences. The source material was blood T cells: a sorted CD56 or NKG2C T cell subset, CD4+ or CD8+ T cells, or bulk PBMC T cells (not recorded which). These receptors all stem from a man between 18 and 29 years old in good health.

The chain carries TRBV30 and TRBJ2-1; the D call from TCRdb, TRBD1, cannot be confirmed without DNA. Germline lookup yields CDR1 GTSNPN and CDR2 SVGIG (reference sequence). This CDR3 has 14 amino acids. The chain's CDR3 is CAWRTGQGDNEQFF.

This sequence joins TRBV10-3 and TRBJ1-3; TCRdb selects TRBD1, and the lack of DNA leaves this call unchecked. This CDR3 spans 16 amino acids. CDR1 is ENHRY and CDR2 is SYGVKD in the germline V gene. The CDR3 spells CAITPVQDFSGNTIYF.

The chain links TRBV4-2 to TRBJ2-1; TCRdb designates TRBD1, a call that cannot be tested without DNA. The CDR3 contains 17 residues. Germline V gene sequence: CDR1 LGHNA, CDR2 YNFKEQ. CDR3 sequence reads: CASSQEGPGFSHNEQFF.

The chain's CDR3 is CASSLSVGMNTEAFF. The chain has TRBV7-9 and TRBJ1-1. CDR1 is SEHNR, CDR2 FQNEAQ, per germline (reference sequence). This CDR3 region has 15 residues.

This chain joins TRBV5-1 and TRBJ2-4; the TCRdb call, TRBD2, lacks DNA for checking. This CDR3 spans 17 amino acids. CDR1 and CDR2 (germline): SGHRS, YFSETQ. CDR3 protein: CASRAETSGTAKNIQYF.

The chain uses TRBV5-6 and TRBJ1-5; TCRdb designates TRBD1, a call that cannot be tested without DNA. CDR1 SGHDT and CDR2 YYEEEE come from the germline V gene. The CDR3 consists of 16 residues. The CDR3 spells CASSRWGELGNQPQHF. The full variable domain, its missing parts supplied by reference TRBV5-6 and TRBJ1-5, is DAGVTQSPTHLIKTRGQQVTLRCSPKSGHDTVSWYQQALGQGPQFIFQYYEEEERQRGNFPDRFSGHQFPNYSSELNVNALLLGDSALYLCASSRWGELGNQPQHFGDGTRLSIL.

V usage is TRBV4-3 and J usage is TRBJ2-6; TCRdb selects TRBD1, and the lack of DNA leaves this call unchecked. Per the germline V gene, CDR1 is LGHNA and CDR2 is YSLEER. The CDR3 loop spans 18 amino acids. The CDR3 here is CASSRVSSPPSGANVLTF.

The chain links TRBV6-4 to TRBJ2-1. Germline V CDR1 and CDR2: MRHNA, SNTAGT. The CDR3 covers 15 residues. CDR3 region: CASSDSKSSYNEQFF.

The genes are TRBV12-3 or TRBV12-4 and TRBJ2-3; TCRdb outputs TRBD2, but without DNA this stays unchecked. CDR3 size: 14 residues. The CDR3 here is CASRRAGVPDTQYF.

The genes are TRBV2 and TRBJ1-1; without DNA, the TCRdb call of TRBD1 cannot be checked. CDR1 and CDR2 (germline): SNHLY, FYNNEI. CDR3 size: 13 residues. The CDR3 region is CAGGGQMNTEAFF. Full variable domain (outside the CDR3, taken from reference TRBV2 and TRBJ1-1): EPEVTQTPSHQVTQMGQEVILRCVPISNHLYFYWYRQILGQKVEFLVSFYNNEISEKSEIFDDQFSVERPDGSNFTLKIRSTKLEDSAMYFCAGGGQMNTEAFFGQGTRLTVV.

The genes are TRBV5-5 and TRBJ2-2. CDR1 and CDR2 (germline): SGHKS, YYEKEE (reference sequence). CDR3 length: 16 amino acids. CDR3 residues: CASSLGGSLNTGELFF.

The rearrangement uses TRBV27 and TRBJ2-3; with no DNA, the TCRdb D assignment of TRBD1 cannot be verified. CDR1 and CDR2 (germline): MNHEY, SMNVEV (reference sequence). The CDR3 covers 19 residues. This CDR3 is CASSLRPGGRLVSTDTQYF.

The CDR3 sequence is CSVEANTEREGLYNEQFF. The chain has TRBV29-1 and TRBJ2-1; TCRdb's assignment of TRBD2 cannot be checked, as there is no DNA. CDR1 is SQVTM, CDR2 ANQGSEA, per germline. This CDR3 contains 18 residues.

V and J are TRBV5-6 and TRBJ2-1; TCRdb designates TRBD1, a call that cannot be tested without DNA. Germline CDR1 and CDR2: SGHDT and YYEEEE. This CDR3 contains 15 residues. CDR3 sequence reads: CASNPWGQPLNEQFF.

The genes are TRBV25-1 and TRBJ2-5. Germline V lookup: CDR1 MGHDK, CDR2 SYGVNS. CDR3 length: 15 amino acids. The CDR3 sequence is CASSESLGMKETQYF.

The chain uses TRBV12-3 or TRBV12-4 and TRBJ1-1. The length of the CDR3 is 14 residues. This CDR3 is CASSTGDTRGEAFF.

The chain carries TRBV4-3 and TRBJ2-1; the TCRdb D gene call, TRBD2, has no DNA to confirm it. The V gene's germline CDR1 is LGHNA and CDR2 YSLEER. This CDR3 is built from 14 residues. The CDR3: CASSRSSGNNEQFF.

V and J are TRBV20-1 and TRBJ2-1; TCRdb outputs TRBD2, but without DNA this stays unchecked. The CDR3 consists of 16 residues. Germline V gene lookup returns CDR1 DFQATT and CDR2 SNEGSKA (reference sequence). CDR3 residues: CSARDPRQAPSGGQFF.

CDR3 loop: CASSLAVGTGYGYTF. The chain joins TRBV5-1 to TRBJ1-2; there is no DNA to check the TCRdb D call of TRBD1. CDR1 is SGHRS, CDR2 YFSETQ, per germline. This CDR3 is 15 amino acids long.